This paragraph reports one T cell receptor (beta chain). Its matching antigen is unknown. Template switching added UMIs carrying a 6-nucleotide sample barcode. After re-calling the 5' RACE reads, TCRdb lists one entry per CDR3 protein, DNA absent. This sample's clone table lists approximately 400,000 distinct CDR3 sequences. These data come from a study of monozygotic twins with inflammatory bowel disease. Study outcomes and limitations: Differing immunosuppressive treatments may have added variability to patient repertoires. Fewer clonotypes were shared with others by IBD patients than by healthy twins, especially with disease activity.

The sequencing sample was made of blood. The receptor's source is a human donor with ulcerative colitis or Crohn's disease, or a healthy co-twin of an affected twin (not recorded which).

The CDR3 here is CASSLWTDEQYF. J is TRBJ2-7 and V is TRBV28; TCRdb outputs TRBD1, but without DNA this stays unchecked. CDR3 size: 12 residues. The germline V gene encodes CDR1 MDHEN and CDR2 SYDVKM.